The clone carrying this T cell receptor (beta chain) was detected ten times or more. Its specificity is unknown. This entry is derived from a study of T cells after yellow fever vaccination. Study findings and constraints: Compared with primary, the secondary response was weaker and peaked at day 5, not 15. Clonotypes shared by both compartments, CD4 and CD8, made up a small share.

Using its own MiXCR run on the 5' RACE reads, TCRdb lists one record per CDR3 protein. The table includes 400,000 or so distinct CDR3 sequences, 6.2% detected once. With 3 bases clipped from V and 3 bases from J, the junction kept 1 base outside the gene matches. The CDR3 length is 15 residues. Germline V gene sequence: CDR1 LGHNA, CDR2 YSLEER. The material was PBMCs, obtained 5 days after the yellow fever booster vaccination. The sequence came from a young man who received the YFV17D yellow fever vaccine. The rearrangement links TRBV4-3 to TRBJ2-7; 14 bases are shared with TRBD2. In nucleotides, the CDR3 is TGCGCCAGCAGCCAGGGACTAGCGGGAGTCTACGAGCAGTACTTC. This encodes CASSQGLAGVYEQYF.